This T cell receptor beta chain was identified during a study of blood T cell repertoires in COVID-19. Study details: T cells, B-cell-depleted T cells, or PBMCs provided the cDNA or gDNA that served as material.

The repertoire was sequenced with immunoSEQ multiplex PCR; TCRdb's copy has only in-frame clones and lacks some. The repertoire has about 300,000 clones, around 90% of them found once; the top ten carry 3.5% to 4.5%. CDR3 length: 16 amino acids. The V and J ends lost 2 bases and 2 bases, in that order; junction bases with no gene match: 3. CDR1 and CDR2 (germline): MNHEY, SVGAGI. This sequence joins TRBV6-5 and TRBJ1-4; 9 bases agree with TRBD1. The TCR was taken from a woman aged 18-29 years with acute COVID-19. Sequenced input: PBMCs or T cells enriched from blood (not recorded which). The CDR3 nucleotides read TGTGCCAGCAGTTACGACGGACAGGGGACTAATGAAAAACTGTTTTTT. It translates to CASSYDGQGTNEKLFF.